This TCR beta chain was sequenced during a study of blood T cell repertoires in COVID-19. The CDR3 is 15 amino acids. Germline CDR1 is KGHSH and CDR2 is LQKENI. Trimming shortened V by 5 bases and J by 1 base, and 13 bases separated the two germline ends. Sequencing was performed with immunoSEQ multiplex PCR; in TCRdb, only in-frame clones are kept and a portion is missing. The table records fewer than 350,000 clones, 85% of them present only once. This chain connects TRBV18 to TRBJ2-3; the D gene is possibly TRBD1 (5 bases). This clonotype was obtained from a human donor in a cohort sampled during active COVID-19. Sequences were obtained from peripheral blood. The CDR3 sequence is CASSIKARGTDTQYF. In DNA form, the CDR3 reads TGTGCCAGCTCAATAAAAGCCAGGGGCACAGATACGCAGTATTTT.